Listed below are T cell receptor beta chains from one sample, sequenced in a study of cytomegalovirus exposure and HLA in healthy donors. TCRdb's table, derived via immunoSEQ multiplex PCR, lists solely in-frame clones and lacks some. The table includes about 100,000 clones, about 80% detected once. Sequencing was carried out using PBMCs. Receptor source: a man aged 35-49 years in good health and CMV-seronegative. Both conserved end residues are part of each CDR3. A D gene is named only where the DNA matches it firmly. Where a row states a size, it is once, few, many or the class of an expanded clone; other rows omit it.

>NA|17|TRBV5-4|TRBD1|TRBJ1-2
CASSLSQGQRHGYGYTF
TGTGCCAGCAGCTTGTCGCAGGGACAGCGCCATGGCTATGGCTACACCTTC
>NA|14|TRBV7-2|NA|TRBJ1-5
CASKGRESNQPQHF
TGTGCCAGCAAGGGCAGGGAAAGCAATCAGCCCCAGCATTTT
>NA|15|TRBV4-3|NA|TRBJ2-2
CASSQDLFNTGGLFF
TGCGCCAGCAGCCAAGATCTCTTTAACACCGGGGGGCTGTTTTTT
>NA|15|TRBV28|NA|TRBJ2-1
CASRRGGSSYNEQFF
TGTGCCAGCCGGCGTGGGGGGAGCTCCTACAATGAGCAGTTCTTC
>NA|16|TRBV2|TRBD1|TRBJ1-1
CASTARGLDLYTEAFF
TGTGCCAGCACCGCGAGGGGGCTGGATTTGTACACTGAAGCTTTCTTT
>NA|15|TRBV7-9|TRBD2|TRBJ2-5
CASSLFSGSQETQYF
TGTGCCAGCAGCCTCTTTAGCGGGAGCCAAGAGACCCAGTACTTC
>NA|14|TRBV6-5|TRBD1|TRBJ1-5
CASSGTGGNQPQHF
TGTGCCAGTTCGGGGACAGGGGGTAATCAGCCCCAGCATTTT
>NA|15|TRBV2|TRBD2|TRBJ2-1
CASTKLAGGPNEQFF
TGTGCCAGCACCAAACTAGCGGGGGGGCCGAATGAGCAGTTCTTC
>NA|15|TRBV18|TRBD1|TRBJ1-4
CASSSGQGDIEKLFF
TGTGCCAGCTCATCTGGACAGGGGGATATCGAAAAACTGTTTTTT
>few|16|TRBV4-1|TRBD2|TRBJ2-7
CASSQGFGAGGLEQYF
TGCGCCAGCAGCCAAGGCTTTGGGGCGGGGGGGCTCGAGCAGTACTTC